The 27 T cell receptor beta chains presented below share a single source sample, sequenced in a study of blood T cell repertoires in COVID-19. The table came from immunoSEQ multiplex PCR; TCRdb's copy has only in-frame clones and leaves some out. The repertoire holds about 50,000 clones, with around 90% as singletons. The specimen sequenced was peripheral blood. These TCRs come from a human donor in a cohort sampled during active COVID-19.

This chain links TRBV30 with TRBJ2-3; TRBD1 aligns across 7 bases. Germline V gene data show CDR1 as GTSNPN and CDR2 as SVGIG (reference sequence). V shed 3 bases and J 5 bases; nucleotides not matched to a gene: 8. This CDR3 has 14 amino acids. CDR3 coding DNA: TGTGCCTGGAGCTACAGGGGTTCGGGAGATACGCAGTATTTT. This encodes CAWSYRGSGDTQYF.

The V and J genes are TRBV19 and TRBJ1-2; 9 nucleotides line up with TRBD1. This CDR3 is built from 15 residues. Germline V gives CDR1 LNHDA, CDR2 SQIVND (reference sequence). The V segment lost 5 bases and the J segment 5 bases; nucleotides outside the gene matches: 9. The CDR3 nucleotides are TGTGCCAGTAGTCCCCGGACAGGGGAGAAGTATGGCTACACCTTC. As protein: CASSPRTGEKYGYTF. Drawing the rest from reference TRBV19 and TRBJ1-2, the complete variable domain is DGGITQSPKYLFRKEGQNVTLSCEQNLNHDAMYWYRQDPGQGLRLIYYSQIVNDFQKGDIAEGYSVSREKKESFPLTVTSAQKNPTAFYLCASSPRTGEKYGYTFGSGTRLTVV.

V is TRBV7-3 and J is TRBJ2-2; 9 bases line up with TRBD2. CDR3 size: 17 residues. The ends lost 5 bases at V and 3 bases at J; junction bases unmatched: 10. The V gene's germline CDR1 is SGHTA and CDR2 FQGTGA. The CDR3 spells CASSAYSGSSDTGELFF. The CDR3 DNA is TGTGCCAGCAGCGCCTATAGCGGGAGCAGCGACACCGGGGAGCTGTTTTTT.

The chain recombines TRBV27 with TRBJ2-3; a possible D gene is TRBD2 (6 bases). V lost 4 bases, J lost 3 bases, and 14 bases lay in between. Looked up from germline, CDR1 is MNHEY and CDR2 is SMNVEV (reference sequence). The CDR3 runs 15 residues. CDR3 coding DNA: TGTGCCAGCAGTTCGCCGGGACTCTCAACAGATACGCAGTATTTT. Translated: CASSSPGLSTDTQYF.

The chain uses TRBV28 and TRBJ2-7; D gene unclear. This CDR3 is built from 14 residues. Germline V CDR1 and CDR2: MDHEN, SYDVKM. Trimming took 6 bases from V and 5 from J, leaving 17 bases between them. CDR3 residues: CASRKVNTINEQYF. The CDR3 DNA follows: TGTGCCAGCAGAAAGGTAAACACTATCAACGAGCAGTACTTC.

V is TRBV4-1 and J is TRBJ2-7, with 8 positions matching TRBD1. Germline V gene lookup returns CDR1 MGHRA and CDR2 YSYEKL. The junction had 13 bases not matched to a gene; V was cut back by 5 bases and J by 7 bases. CDR3 size: 15 residues. DNA of the CDR3: TGCGCCAGCAGCTACATTCCGGACAGGGAAGGAGAGCAGTACTTC. Its translation: CASSYIPDREGEQYF.

The chain joins TRBV19 to TRBJ2-7; 7 bases agree with TRBD2. The CDR3 length is 11 residues. CDR1 is LNHDA, CDR2 SQIVND, per germline (reference sequence). Germline trimming cut 6 bases from V and 6 bases from J; bases unmatched to any gene: 2. The CDR3: CASRGGAEQYF. CDR3 bases: TGTGCCAGTAGGGGAGGGGCCGAGCAGTACTTC.

V and J are TRBV18 and TRBJ2-7; unclear D gene. The V gene lost 3 bases and the J gene lost 2 bases, with 11 bases spanning the gap. The CDR3 consists of 14 residues. CDR1 is KGHSH and CDR2 is LQKENI in the germline V gene. The CDR3 coding sequence is TGTGCCAGCTCACCCGCCACTATAACCTACGAGCAGTACTTC. Translating gives CASSPATITYEQYF.

In the case of this clone: This CDR3 is also generated by other DNA sequences in the sample. The rearrangement uses TRBV18 and TRBJ2-7; 7 bases agree with TRBD1. CDR3 length: 15 residues. CDR1 and CDR2 from the germline V gene are KGHSH and LQKENI. After removal of 3 bases from V and 1 base from J, the junction contained 6 bases not matched to a gene. Written as DNA, the CDR3 is TGTGCCAGCTCACCCGGACAGGTTAGGTCCTACGAGCAGTACTTC. Its protein is CASSPGQVRSYEQYF.

The chain links TRBV12-3 or TRBV12-4 to TRBJ1-1; D ambiguous. The V and J ends lost 4 bases and 0 bases respectively, with 6 bases between them. The CDR3 spans 13 residues. CDR3 in amino acids: CASSYSMNTEAFF. CDR3 DNA: TGTGCCAGCAGTTACTCGATGAACACTGAAGCTTTCTTT.

The chain joins TRBV24-1 to TRBJ2-7, with 7 bases lining up with TRBD1. Trimming cost V 6 bases and J 0 bases; bases outside gene matches: 7. CDR3 length: 15 amino acids. Germline CDR1 reads KGHDR; CDR2 reads SFDVKD. In nucleotides, the CDR3 is TGTGCCACCAGTCCTTCCAGGGGGTCCTCCTACGAGCAGTACTTC. Protein sequence: CATSPSRGSSYEQYF.

J is TRBJ2-7 and V is TRBV5-6, with TRBD1 matching over 11 bases. The CDR3 extends over 17 amino acids. Germline values: CDR1 SGHDT, CDR2 YYEEEE. The V and J ends lost 4 bases and 1 base, in that order; junction bases with no gene match: 10. The DNA of the CDR3 is TGTGCCAGCAGCCCTCGCCCCGGGACAGGGGGGTCCTACGAGCAGTACTTC. Protein: CASSPRPGTGGSYEQYF.

The chain links TRBV4-1 to TRBJ1-1; D is undetermined. CDR3 length equals 14 residues. The germline V gene has CDR1 MGHRA and CDR2 YSYEKL. Trimming took 4 bases from V and 3 from J, leaving 12 bases between them. This chain's CDR3 is CASSLVPGDTEAFF. The CDR3 bases are TGCGCCAGCAGCCTGGTTCCCGGGGACACTGAAGCTTTCTTT.

The genes are TRBV7-6 and TRBJ2-3; 10 bases are a match to TRBD1. CDR1 and CDR2 from the germline V gene are SGHVS and FNYEAQ. Germline trimming cut 7 bases from V and 4 bases from J; bases unmatched to any gene: 11. The CDR3 extends over 16 amino acids. The CDR3 DNA is TGTGCCAGCAACCCGGGACAGGGGTTTAACGCAGATACGCAGTATTTT. It codes for CASNPGQGFNADTQYF.

This clone appeared a few times. For the CDR3, the DNA is TGTGCCAGCAGCTCCGCCGGGGAGCTGTTTTTT. Translated, it gives CASSSAGELFF. The chain couples TRBV2 to TRBJ2-2; the D is unclear. Trimming removed 6 bases from V and 6 bases from J, with 5 bases in between. CDR1 is SNHLY and CDR2 is FYNNEI in the germline V gene. The CDR3 consists of 11 residues.

This chain uses TRBV11-2 with TRBJ1-3; D is ambiguous. There are 17 residues in the CDR3. Germline-derived CDR1 and CDR2 are SGHAT and FQNNGV. Trimming shortened V by 3 bases and J by 0 bases, and 15 bases separated the two germline ends. CDR3 sequence: CASSLVLRRASGNTIYF. The CDR3, as DNA: TGTGCCAGCAGCTTGGTTTTAAGGAGGGCCTCTGGAAACACCATATATTTT.

A few counts support this clone. The chain links TRBV9 to TRBJ1-3; no clear D. Trimming removed 0 bases from V and 1 base from J, with 8 bases in between. The CDR3 has 15 amino acids. Germline V CDR1 and CDR2: SGDLS, YYNGEE. The CDR3 loop reads CASSVETSSGNTIYF. CDR3 DNA: TGTGCCAGCAGCGTAGAGACATCTTCTGGAAACACCATATATTTT. Full variable domain (remainder filled in from reference TRBV9 and TRBJ1-3): DSGVTQTPKHLITATGQRVTLRCSPRSGDLSVYWYQQSLDQGLQFLIQYYNGEERAKGNILERFSAQQFPDLHSELNLSSLELGDSALYFCASSVETSSGNTIYFGEGSWLTVV.

This clone was found a few times. The gene calls are TRBV9 and TRBJ2-2; no firm D call. The germline CDR1 and CDR2 sequences are SGDLS and YYNGEE. The CDR3 length is 18 residues. V lost 3 bases and J 4 bases, leaving 22 bases between the germline ends. The CDR3: CASSGLPATRYGTGELFF. The DNA for the CDR3 is TGTGCCAGCAGCGGCCTCCCTGCAACGCGGTATGGCACCGGGGAGCTGTTTTTT. The variable domain in full, with the rest retrieved from reference TRBV9 and TRBJ2-2, is DSGVTQTPKHLITATGQRVTLRCSPRSGDLSVYWYQQSLDQGLQFLIQYYNGEERAKGNILERFSAQQFPDLHSELNLSSLELGDSALYFCASSGLPATRYGTGELFFGEGSRLTVL.

This clone is a singleton in its sample. This sequence joins TRBV19 and TRBJ1-5; no firm D call. The germline gives CDR1 LNHDA, CDR2 SQIVND (reference sequence). The CDR3 sequence is 15 residues long. Trimming stripped 7 bases from V and 6 bases from J, with 19 bases between. CDR3: CASTVGPGVVQPQHF. The CDR3 nucleotides read TGTGCCAGTACCGTCGGGCCCGGGGTGGTTCAGCCCCAGCATTTT.

The chain is built from TRBV7-9 and TRBJ2-1; D might be TRBD2 (5 bases). Germline V lookup: CDR1 SEHNR, CDR2 FQNEAQ (reference sequence). Between the trimmed V and J ends, which lost 5 bases and 13 bases, there was a span of 18 bases. The CDR3 totals 13 residues. The CDR3 protein is CASSPNPTPGQFF. In nucleotides, the CDR3 is TGTGCCAGCAGCCCCAACCCTACCCCGGGACAGTTCTTC.

The chain joins TRBV24-1 to TRBJ2-1, with 12 bases aligning to TRBD2. V gave up 0 bases and J gave up 7 bases; unmatched junction bases: 3. There are 16 residues in the CDR3. Germline CDR1 is KGHDR and CDR2 is SFDVKD. The CDR3 region is CATSDLLAGGGNEQFF. In DNA form, the CDR3 reads TGTGCCACCAGTGATTTGCTAGCGGGAGGGGGAAATGAGCAGTTCTTC.

This sequence joins TRBV27 and TRBJ2-7; D might be TRBD2 (6 bases). Germline CDR1 reads MNHEY; CDR2 reads SMNVEV (reference sequence). V was trimmed by 5 bases and J by 2 bases, leaving 34 bases between them. The CDR3 extends over 21 amino acids. The CDR3 DNA is TGTGCCAGCAGTCGGCCAGGGACCGACCGCCAACTAGCTCTTAAAACCTACGAGCAGTACGTC. Translated, it gives CASSRPGTDRQLALKTYEQYV.

The chain links TRBV5-1 to TRBJ1-6, with a tentative D call TRBD1 (5 bases). The CDR3 loop spans 15 amino acids. Trimming stripped 2 bases from V and 5 bases from J, with 11 bases between. Germline V gene data show CDR1 as SGHRS and CDR2 as YFSETQ. CDR3 DNA sequence: TGCGCCAGCAGCTTCGACAGACTTAATAATTCACCCCTCCACTTT. Translation: CASSFDRLNNSPLHF.

This clone was seen a single time. V usage is TRBV29-1 and J usage is TRBJ1-3; the D gene is possibly TRBD1 (5 bases). This CDR3 has 15 amino acids. Germline CDR1 SQVTM, CDR2 ANQGSEA. Trimming left V 6 bases short and J 3 bases short, with 18 bases between. The CDR3 sequence: CSVRRWGEHGNTIYF. Written as DNA, the CDR3 is TGCAGCGTGCGACGGTGGGGGGAACATGGAAACACCATATATTTT.

The chain joins TRBV13 to TRBJ2-5; 8 bases fit TRBD2. The J segment lost 5 bases and the V segment lost 6 bases, leaving 8 bases of the junction unmatched. The germline V gene has CDR1 PRHDT and CDR2 FYEKMQ (reference sequence). The CDR3 sequence is 14 residues long. CDR3 coding DNA: TGTGCCAGCAGGACCGCGGGGGGAAAGGAGACCCAGTACTTC. This gives the protein CASRTAGGKETQYF.

The chain employs TRBV3-1 (or the pseudogene TRBV3-2) and TRBJ2-2; D is possibly TRBD2 (5 bases). V was clipped by 4 bases and J by 6 bases, with 12 bases between them. This CDR3 is 14 amino acids long. From germline, CDR1 is LGHDT and CDR2 YNNKEL (reference sequence). As DNA, the CDR3 is TGTGCCAGCAGCCCTGAATCGGGGTCCGGGGAGCTGTTTTTT. Its translation: CASSPESGSGELFF.

The J gene is TRBJ1-2, the V gene TRBV28; weak D call: TRBD1 (6 bases). The CDR3 is made up of 15 amino acids. V lost 4 bases, J lost 4 bases, and 16 bases lay in between. The germline gives CDR1 MDHEN, CDR2 SYDVKM. This CDR3 reads CASSSTGPHGYGYTF. The CDR3 nucleotides read TGTGCCAGCAGTTCGACAGGTCCTCATGGCTATGGCTACACCTTC.